These 27 T cell receptor beta chains were sequenced from one sample in a study of blood T cell repertoires in COVID-19. Sequencing used immunoSEQ multiplex PCR; TCRdb keeps in-frame clones, though not all of them. The sample holds 60,000 to 70,000 clones, roughly 80% seen once. The sequencing sample was made of peripheral blood. The receptors were gathered from a human donor in a cohort sampled during active COVID-19.

The rearrangement joins TRBV7-3 to TRBJ1-1; 8 nucleotides line up with TRBD1. This CDR3 is 14 amino acids long. V dropped 6 bases and J dropped 4; count of bases not matched to a gene: 7. Per germline, CDR1 SGHTA and CDR2 FQGTGA. The CDR3 DNA reads as TGTGCCAGCAGTTTGACAGGGGAAGGCACTGAAGCTTTCTTT. Its protein product is CASSLTGEGTEAFF.

The chain couples TRBV2 to TRBJ2-5, with 13 bases fitting TRBD2. This CDR3 has 14 residues. Losses at the gene ends were 6 bases for V and 5 bases for J; bases not matched to a gene: 3. Germline CDR1 SNHLY, CDR2 FYNNEI. CDR3 DNA sequence: TGTGCCAGCAGCGTGGGACTAGCGGGGGAGACCCAGTACTTC. This sequence encodes CASSVGLAGETQYF. Variable domain in full (rest from reference TRBV2 and TRBJ2-5): EPEVTQTPSHQVTQMGQEVILRCVPISNHLYFYWYRQILGQKVEFLVSFYNNEISEKSEIFDDQFSVERPDGSNFTLKIRSTKLEDSAMYFCASSVGLAGETQYFGPGTRLLVL.

The CDR3 region has the DNA TGTGCCAGCAGTTACAGGGCACACGGGGGCTACAATGAGCAGTTCTTC. This encodes CASSYRAHGGYNEQFF. The chain links TRBV6-5 to TRBJ2-1, with a possible D match to TRBD2 (6 bases). CDR3 length equals 16 residues. From germline, CDR1 is MNHEY and CDR2 SVGAGI. Trimming removed 2 bases at V and 3 bases at J, with 14 bases between.

This clone occurred a few times. The chain recombines TRBV5-8 with TRBJ2-7; 8 bases match TRBD1. J lost 6 bases, V lost 4 bases, and 15 bases had no gene match. Germline CDR1 and CDR2: SGHTS and YDEGEE. This CDR3 contains 16 residues. CDR3: CASSPGQDNSRAEQYF. Written as DNA, the CDR3 is TGTGCCAGCAGCCCGGGACAGGATAATTCCAGGGCCGAGCAGTACTTC.

The chain couples TRBV6-7 to TRBJ2-1; 11 bases agree with TRBD2. TRBV6-7 is annotated as an ORF whose role is uncertain. The CDR3 sequence is 17 residues long. With 9 bases clipped from V and 0 bases from J, the junction kept 10 bases outside the gene matches. CDR3 DNA: TGTGCCAGAGAACTAGCGGGGGTATTGAGCTCCTACAATGAGCAGTTCTTC. This encodes CARELAGVLSSYNEQFF.

The chain links TRBV5-1 to TRBJ1-2; D ambiguous. CDR1 SGHRS and CDR2 YFSETQ come from the germline V gene. Trimming left V 0 bases short and J 4 bases short, with 10 bases between. This CDR3 spans 14 amino acids. The chain's CDR3 is CASSLAGLGYGYTF. DNA of the CDR3: TGCGCCAGCAGCTTGGCAGGCTTGGGCTATGGCTACACCTTC.

This clone has only a few counts. The chain combines TRBV6-5 with TRBJ2-1, with TRBD2 matching over 9 bases. This CDR3 is 15 amino acids long. CDR1 is MNHEY, CDR2 SVGAGI, per germline. Germline trimming cut 5 bases from V and 13 bases from J; bases unmatched to any gene: 15. The CDR3 loop is CASSPERGDPSRQFF. Written as DNA, the CDR3 is TGTGCCAGCAGTCCAGAGCGGGGGGACCCCTCGAGACAGTTCTTC.

The V and J genes are TRBV27 and TRBJ2-1, with 13 bases that match TRBD2. From germline, CDR1 is MNHEY and CDR2 SMNVEV (reference sequence). The CDR3 covers 15 residues. The V and J ends lost 8 bases and 10 bases, in that order; junction bases with no gene match: 11. The CDR3 region is CASGQTGLAGLEQFF. CDR3 in DNA: TGTGCCAGCGGACAAACGGGACTAGCGGGGCTAGAGCAGTTCTTC.

This chain uses TRBV5-1 with TRBJ2-3; TRBD1 matches at 7 bases. V shed 7 bases, J shed 4 bases, and the junction held 6 bases outside the gene matches. Germline V gene data show CDR1 as SGHRS and CDR2 as YFSETQ. The CDR3 is 13 amino acids. DNA of the CDR3: TGCGCCAGCCGGGACAGTTTATCAGATACGCAGTATTTT. Translation: CASRDSLSDTQYF.

This clone was counted between two and nine times. V and J are TRBV6-2 or TRBV6-3 and TRBJ1-6; TRBD1 aligns across 8 bases. The CDR3 has 16 amino acids. Germline loops: CDR1 MNHEY, CDR2 SVGEGT. V shed 5 bases, J shed 10 bases, and the junction held 13 bases outside the gene matches. The CDR3 DNA reads TGTGCCAGCAGTCGGACTCGGACAGGGACGGACTCACCCCTCCACTTT. Protein sequence: CASSRTRTGTDSPLHF.

The chain employs TRBV2 and TRBJ2-1, with 7 bases identical to TRBD2. J gave up 7 bases and V 6 bases, and 12 bases lay outside the gene matches. CDR1 SNHLY and CDR2 FYNNEI come from the germline V gene. CDR3 size: 15 residues. CDR3 in amino acids: CASSPGGRAGNEQFF. The CDR3 DNA reads as TGTGCCAGCAGCCCGGGGGGACGTGCGGGGAATGAGCAGTTCTTC.

The rearrangement uses TRBV3-1 (or the pseudogene TRBV3-2) and TRBJ1-2; the match to TRBD1 covers 12 bases. CDR1 is LGHDT, CDR2 YNNKEL, per germline (reference sequence). The V gene end was trimmed by 4 bases and the J gene end by 3 bases; junction bases not matched to a gene: 6. This CDR3 has 16 residues. The CDR3 loop reads CASSRPGTGGHYGYTF. The CDR3 DNA follows: TGTGCCAGCAGCCGACCAGGGACAGGGGGCCACTATGGCTACACCTTC.

This chain connects TRBV10-2 to TRBJ1-1; 10 bases agree with TRBD1. Germline-derived CDR1 and CDR2 are WSHSY and SAAADI. The CDR3 is 15 residues long. J was trimmed by 2 bases and V by 8 bases; bases with no gene match: 8. The CDR3 coding sequence is TGCGCCAGCCGACAGGGGGCAATCCGCAACACTGAAGCTTTCTTT. It specifies CASRQGAIRNTEAFF.

This clone was observed at least ten times. The V gene is TRBV9, the J gene TRBJ1-2; D gene unclear. From germline, CDR1 is SGDLS and CDR2 YYNGEE. There are 13 residues in the CDR3. V was shortened by 0 bases and J by 1 base, with 4 bases between the two germline ends. Here the CDR3 DNA reads TGTGCCAGCAGCGTAGGTATTAACTATGGCTACACCTTC. It codes for CASSVGINYGYTF.

The genes are TRBV7-7 and TRBJ2-7, with D possibly matching TRBD1 (6 bases). This CDR3 has 16 amino acids. V was trimmed by 5 bases and J by 0 bases, leaving 17 bases between them. Germline V gene data show CDR1 as SSHAT and CDR2 as FNYEAQ (reference sequence). The CDR3 sequence: CASSERWGPSSYEQYF. The CDR3 nucleotides are TGTGCCAGCAGCGAGAGGTGGGGGCCGAGCTCCTACGAGCAGTACTTC.

Only a few counts were recorded for this clone. V and J are TRBV12-5 and TRBJ2-2; D might be TRBD2 (6 bases). Trimming pared 3 bases from V and 2 bases from J, leaving 13 bases between. Germline CDR1 LGHNT, CDR2 FRNRAP. CDR3 length: 16 amino acids. CDR3 DNA sequence: TGTGCTAGTGGTTTTACCGGGACTTTAAACACCGGGGAGCTGTTTTTT. As protein: CASGFTGTLNTGELFF.

This chain joins TRBV5-1 and TRBJ2-5; 9 bases fit TRBD2. V was clipped by 0 bases and J by 1 base; unmatched bases: 4. The CDR3 is 16 amino acids. CDR1 and CDR2 from the germline V gene are SGHRS and YFSETQ. The CDR3 sequence: CASSLVAGALQETQYF. The CDR3 DNA reads TGCGCCAGCAGCTTGGTAGCGGGGGCCCTCCAAGAGACCCAGTACTTC.

The J gene is TRBJ2-7, the V gene TRBV7-8; 9 bases are a match to TRBD2. CDR1 is SGHVS, CDR2 FQNEAQ, per germline. The CDR3 has 17 residues. J gave up 0 bases and V 2 bases, and 8 bases lay outside the gene matches. DNA of the CDR3: TGTGCCAGCAGCTTACGAGCGGGGGGCGGAAGCTCCTACGAGCAGTACTTC. It yields the protein CASSLRAGGGSSYEQYF.

The genes are TRBV6-5 and TRBJ1-1, with TRBD1 as a possible D gene (5 bases). Trimming shortened V by 5 bases and J by 0 bases, and 13 bases separated the two germline ends. The CDR3 is 15 residues long. CDR1 and CDR2 from the germline V gene are MNHEY and SVGAGI. CDR3 nucleotide sequence: TGTGCCAGCAGTAAAAGGGGTGTTATGAACACTGAAGCTTTCTTT. It translates to CASSKRGVMNTEAFF.

V is TRBV5-8 and J is TRBJ1-5, with TRBD1 as a possible D gene (5 bases). This CDR3 spans 15 amino acids. Germline V gene sequence: CDR1 SGHTS, CDR2 YDEGEE. With 2 bases removed from V and 2 bases from J, the gap between germline ends came to 11 bases. As DNA, the CDR3 is TGTGCCAGCAGCTTAGGCACAGGCCGCAATCAGCCCCAGCATTTT. This codes for CASSLGTGRNQPQHF.

This sequence joins TRBV5-5 and TRBJ2-7, with D possibly TRBD2 on 5 matching bases. Trimming took off 1 base at V and 7 bases at J, with 15 bases between the two ends. There are 14 residues in the CDR3. Per the germline V gene, CDR1 is SGHKS and CDR2 is YYEKEE (reference sequence). The CDR3 coding sequence is TGTGCCAGCAGCTTGTCGGGCACTTCGGGGGAGCAGTACTTC. This encodes CASSLSGTSGEQYF.

The chain is built from TRBV3-1 (or the pseudogene TRBV3-2) and TRBJ1-2, with D possibly being TRBD1 (5 bases). Germline values: CDR1 LGHDT, CDR2 YNNKEL (reference sequence). This CDR3 region has 15 residues. V gave up 4 bases and J gave up 8 bases, with 20 bases separating them. This chain's CDR3 is CASSPRWEGASGYTF. CDR3 nucleotide sequence: TGTGCCAGCAGCCCGCGTTGGGAAGGGGCGTCAGGCTACACCTTC.

J is TRBJ2-2 and V is TRBV6-5; D perhaps matches TRBD2 (6 bases). The CDR3 covers 15 residues. The germline V gene encodes CDR1 MNHEY and CDR2 SVGAGI. V was trimmed by 3 bases and J by 5 bases, leaving 13 bases between them. The CDR3 region is CASSYPSGGTGELFF. The CDR3 coding sequence is TGTGCCAGCAGTTATCCCTCTGGGGGGACCGGGGAGCTGTTTTTT.

This chain uses TRBV10-3 with TRBJ1-2, with D maybe TRBD1 (6 bases). This CDR3 spans 13 amino acids. Trimming took off 7 bases at V and 2 bases at J, with 11 bases between the two ends. CDR1 and CDR2 from the germline V gene are ENHRY and SYGVKD. The CDR3 loop reads CAINRQENYGYTF. CDR3 coding DNA: TGTGCCATCAACCGACAGGAGAACTATGGCTACACCTTC.

The chain joins TRBV13 to TRBJ2-2; 7 bases agree with TRBD1. V dropped 4 bases and J dropped 3; count of bases not matched to a gene: 5. There are 15 residues in the CDR3. The germline V gene encodes CDR1 PRHDT and CDR2 FYEKMQ (reference sequence). In DNA, the CDR3 is TGTGCCAGCAGCTACAGACAGGGTTACACCGGGGAGCTGTTTTTT. It translates to CASSYRQGYTGELFF.

This sequence joins TRBV28 and TRBJ1-5; D is undetermined. Per germline, CDR1 MDHEN and CDR2 SYDVKM. The germline V and J ends were trimmed by 7 bases and 5 bases, with 6 bases remaining between them. CDR3 length equals 11 residues. CDR3 loop: CASNTYQPQHF. CDR3 DNA: TGTGCCAGCAACACGTATCAGCCCCAGCATTTT.

V is TRBV7-2 and J is TRBJ1-2; weak D call: TRBD1 (5 bases). With 1 base removed from V and 8 bases from J, the gap between germline ends came to 11 bases. This CDR3 region has 13 residues. Germline loops: CDR1 SGHTA, CDR2 FQGNSA. The CDR3 bases are TGTGCCAGCAGCTTAGGGGGGGGACTCGGCTACACCTTC. Protein product: CASSLGGGLGYTF.